This TCR beta chain emerged from a study of molecular identifiers for immune sequencing clone quantification. For the study at large: Naive CD8 RNA (roughly 20,000 or 100,000 cells) was divided into five aliquots, with four sequenced. Overall study results and limits: It was shown that clones above 20 RNA copies held over 97% of effector molecules, but under 1% in naive cells.

Researchers sorted naive CD8 T cells as cells that were CD8+CD4-CCR7+CD45RA+. Making the bulk TCR libraries relied on previously described methods and listed TCR primers. MiXCR was run by TCRdb on the PCR reads, yielding one entry per CDR3 protein. The profile shows hundreds of thousands of distinct CDR3 sequences, around 20% of them singletons. This clonotype was seen at least ten times. Its specificity is unknown. Germline V gene data show CDR1 as MNHEY and CDR2 as SVGAGI. The CDR3 covers 16 residues. V trimming: 5 bases; J trimming: 0 bases; junction bases outside the gene matches: 10. This receptor was identified in a human donor in good health. Some libraries in this study had Jurkat cell RNA spiked in. The sequenced sample was naive CD8+ T cells from blood, with Jurkat cell RNA spiked in. Subset: FACS-sorted CD8+CD4-CCR7+CD45RA+ naive T cells. This chain joins TRBV6-5 and TRBJ2-7; 7 positions agree with TRBD1. In nucleotides, the CDR3 is TGTGCCAGCAGTCGAACCAGACAGGGTAGCTCCTACGAGCAGTACTTC. Amino acid sequence: CASSRTRQGSSYEQYF.